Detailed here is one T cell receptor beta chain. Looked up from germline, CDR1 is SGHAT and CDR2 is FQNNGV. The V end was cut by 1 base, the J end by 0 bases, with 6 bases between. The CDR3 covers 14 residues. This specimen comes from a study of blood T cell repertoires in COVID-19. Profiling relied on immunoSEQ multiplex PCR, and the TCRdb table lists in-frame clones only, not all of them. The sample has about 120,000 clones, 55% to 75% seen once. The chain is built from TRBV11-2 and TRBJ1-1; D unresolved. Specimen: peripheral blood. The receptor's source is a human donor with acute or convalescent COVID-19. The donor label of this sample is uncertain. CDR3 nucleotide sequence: TGTGCCAGCAGCTTAGCTTTGTTGAACACTGAAGCTTTCTTT. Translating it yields CASSLALLNTEAFF.